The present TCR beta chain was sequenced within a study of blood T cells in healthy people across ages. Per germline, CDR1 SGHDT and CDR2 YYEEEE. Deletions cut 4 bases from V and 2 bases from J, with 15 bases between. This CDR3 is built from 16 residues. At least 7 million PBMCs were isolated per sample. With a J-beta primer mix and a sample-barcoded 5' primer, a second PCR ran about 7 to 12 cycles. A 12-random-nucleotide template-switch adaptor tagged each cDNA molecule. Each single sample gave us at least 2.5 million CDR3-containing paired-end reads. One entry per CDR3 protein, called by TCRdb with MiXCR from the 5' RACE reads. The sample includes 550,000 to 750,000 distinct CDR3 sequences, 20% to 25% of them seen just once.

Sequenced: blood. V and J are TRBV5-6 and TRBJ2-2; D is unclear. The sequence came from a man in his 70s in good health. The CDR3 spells CASSPLGSYNTGELFF. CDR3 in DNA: TGTGCCAGCAGCCCGTTGGGTAGCTACAACACCGGGGAGCTGTTTTTT.